This is a list of T cell receptor beta chains from one sample in a study of regulatory T cells in long-lasting Graves disease. Using its own MiXCR run on the multiplex PCR reads, TCRdb lists one record per CDR3 protein. This sample has about 400,000 distinct CDR3 sequences, with about 15% found just once. The same sample was also studied in work on T cells in Graves' hyperthyroidism and ophthalmopathy.

This material consisted of peripheral blood mononuclear cells (PBMCs), taken at new diagnosis, from a patient treated with antithyroid drugs. Source of these receptors: a woman aged 40 to 49 with Graves disease. The CDR3 runs from the conserved cysteine through the conserved F or W. D genes are given only for firm matches. Clone size appears in some rows only: once, few, many, or a class for an expanded clone.

cdr3_nt: TGTGCCAGCAGCCAAGTATCCGGGGCCAACGTCCTGACTTTC
cdr3_aa: CASSQVSGANVLTF
v_call: TRBV3-1
d_call: -
clone_size: -
j_call: TRBJ2-6

cdr3_nt: TGTGCCAGCAGCTTAATGGGGCGGATAACTAGCACAGATACGCAGTATTTT
cdr3_aa: CASSLMGRITSTDTQYF
v_call: TRBV7-3
d_call: -
clone_size: few
j_call: TRBJ2-3

cdr3_nt: TGTGCCACCAGTGCCCCGAATGGAAACACCATATATTTT
cdr3_aa: CATSAPNGNTIYF
v_call: TRBV24-1
d_call: -
clone_size: many
j_call: TRBJ1-3

cdr3_nt: TGTGCCAGCAGCGTAGCGGGAGCGGACACAGATACGCAGTATTTT
cdr3_aa: CASSVAGADTDTQYF
v_call: TRBV9
d_call: -
clone_size: -
j_call: TRBJ2-3

cdr3_nt: TGCGCCAGCAGGCCGGGACTGCGCAATCAGCCCCAGCATTTT
cdr3_aa: CASRPGLRNQPQHF
v_call: TRBV5-1
d_call: -
clone_size: many
j_call: TRBJ1-5

cdr3_nt: TGTGCCAGCCGTCTCTCGGCGAACTCCTACGAGCAGTACTTC
cdr3_aa: CASRLSANSYEQYF
v_call: TRBV12-3/TRBV12-4
d_call: -
clone_size: few
j_call: TRBJ2-7

cdr3_nt: TGTGCCAGCAGTTACTCTGACCTCTACAATGAGCAGTTCTTC
cdr3_aa: CASSYSDLYNEQFF
v_call: TRBV12-3/TRBV12-4
d_call: -
clone_size: many
j_call: TRBJ2-1

cdr3_nt: TGTGCCAGCAGTGAGACAGGAGGACTGAACTACGAGCAGTACTTC
cdr3_aa: CASSETGGLNYEQYF
v_call: TRBV3-1
d_call: -
clone_size: -
j_call: TRBJ2-7

cdr3_nt: TGTGCCAGCAGTTTAAGGGACGGAATGGACAATCAGCCCCAGCATTTT
cdr3_aa: CASSLRDGMDNQPQHF
v_call: TRBV12-3/TRBV12-4
d_call: -
clone_size: few
j_call: TRBJ1-5

cdr3_nt: TGTGCCAGCTCTCTTAACACAATCTTTAGCAATCAGCCCCAGCATTTT
cdr3_aa: CASSLNTIFSNQPQHF
v_call: TRBV18
d_call: -
clone_size: few
j_call: TRBJ1-5

cdr3_nt: TGTGCCAGCAGCCAAAAGGGGGCAGGGCGGGAGCTGTGGGATACGCAGTATTTT
cdr3_aa: CASSQKGAGRELWDTQYF
v_call: TRBV7-9
d_call: -
clone_size: many
j_call: TRBJ2-3

cdr3_nt: TGTGCCAGCAGCCAAAATTTACTAGCGGGTGGAGAGACCCAGTACTTC
cdr3_aa: CASSQNLLAGGETQYF
v_call: TRBV3-1
d_call: TRBD2
clone_size: many
j_call: TRBJ2-5

cdr3_nt: TGTGCCAGCAGCCCCGTAGGACAGAGCTATGGCTACACCTTC
cdr3_aa: CASSPVGQSYGYTF
v_call: TRBV12-3/TRBV12-4
d_call: -
clone_size: -
j_call: TRBJ1-2

cdr3_nt: TGTGCCAGCAGCCCACAGAGTTTCAATTCACCCCTCCACTTT
cdr3_aa: CASSPQSFNSPLHF
v_call: TRBV3-1
d_call: -
clone_size: -
j_call: TRBJ1-6

cdr3_nt: TGTGCCAGCAGCTTGGGAGTAGCGGGAGGGCCCACAGATACGCAGTATTTT
cdr3_aa: CASSLGVAGGPTDTQYF
v_call: TRBV11-2
d_call: TRBD2
clone_size: many
j_call: TRBJ2-3

cdr3_nt: TGTGCCAGCAGTTTAGTGATCGGGAGGGGCGATGAGCAGTTCTTC
cdr3_aa: CASSLVIGRGDEQFF
v_call: TRBV12-3/TRBV12-4
d_call: TRBD2
clone_size: many
j_call: TRBJ2-1

cdr3_nt: TGTGCCAGCAGTTTCGTAGGTGGGGGGGCCTACGAGCAGTACTTC
cdr3_aa: CASSFVGGGAYEQYF
v_call: TRBV28
d_call: TRBD2
clone_size: many
j_call: TRBJ2-7

cdr3_nt: TGTGCCACCAGTGATGGCACCTCTAACTATGGCTACACCTTC
cdr3_aa: CATSDGTSNYGYTF
v_call: TRBV24-1
d_call: -
clone_size: few
j_call: TRBJ1-2

cdr3_nt: TGTGCCAGCAGCCTAGCGGGACAGGGGGGATACGAGCAGTACTTC
cdr3_aa: CASSLAGQGGYEQYF
v_call: TRBV11-3
d_call: TRBD1
clone_size: many
j_call: TRBJ2-7

cdr3_nt: TGTGCCAGCAGTTTTGCCTTAGACAGGGCCTTTACTGAAGCTTTCTTT
cdr3_aa: CASSFALDRAFTEAFF
v_call: TRBV6-5
d_call: TRBD1
clone_size: -
j_call: TRBJ1-1

cdr3_nt: TGTGCCAGCAGCGCTATACTAGCGACAAAAGACTCCTACGAGCAGTACTTC
cdr3_aa: CASSAILATKDSYEQYF
v_call: TRBV9
d_call: TRBD2
clone_size: many
j_call: TRBJ2-7

cdr3_nt: TGTGCCAGCAGTGACCAAGGACAGGGTATTGGCGAGCAGTACTTC
cdr3_aa: CASSDQGQGIGEQYF
v_call: TRBV2
d_call: TRBD1
clone_size: many
j_call: TRBJ2-7

cdr3_nt: TGTGCCAGCAGCTTTAGAGGGAGGGTTAAAAACACTGAAGCTTTCTTT
cdr3_aa: CASSFRGRVKNTEAFF
v_call: TRBV7-2
d_call: -
clone_size: many
j_call: TRBJ1-1

cdr3_nt: TGTGCCAGCAGCTCAGACCAGGGCAGAAATGGCTATGGCTACACCTTC
cdr3_aa: CASSSDQGRNGYGYTF
v_call: TRBV2
d_call: -
clone_size: many
j_call: TRBJ1-2

cdr3_nt: TGTGCCAGCAGTGGGAGGACAGATACGCAGTATTTT
cdr3_aa: CASSGRTDTQYF
v_call: TRBV2
d_call: -
clone_size: many
j_call: TRBJ2-3

cdr3_nt: TGTGCCACCAGTGATTTGGGGACAGGGATGAACACTGAAGCTTTCTTT
cdr3_aa: CATSDLGTGMNTEAFF
v_call: TRBV24-1
d_call: TRBD1
clone_size: many
j_call: TRBJ1-1

cdr3_nt: TGTGCCAGCAGCATCCCGACAGAGACCTATAGCAATCAGCCCCAGCATTTT
cdr3_aa: CASSIPTETYSNQPQHF
v_call: TRBV28
d_call: -
clone_size: many
j_call: TRBJ1-5

cdr3_nt: TGTGCCAGCAGTTATCAGGGGGGAAACACTGAAGCTTTCTTT
cdr3_aa: CASSYQGGNTEAFF
v_call: TRBV6-5
d_call: TRBD1
clone_size: many
j_call: TRBJ1-1

cdr3_nt: TGCAGCGTTGAAGATTTAGGGGCTGAAGCTTTCTTT
cdr3_aa: CSVEDLGAEAFF
v_call: TRBV29-1
d_call: -
clone_size: few
j_call: TRBJ1-1

cdr3_nt: TGTGCCAGCAGTTACTCAGCCTACCAAGAGACCCAGTACTTC
cdr3_aa: CASSYSAYQETQYF
v_call: TRBV6-5
d_call: -
clone_size: many
j_call: TRBJ2-5

cdr3_nt: TGTGCTAGTGGTTTGGGGAACACCGGGGAGCTGTTTTTT
cdr3_aa: CASGLGNTGELFF
v_call: TRBV12-5
d_call: -
clone_size: many
j_call: TRBJ2-2

cdr3_nt: TGTGCCAGCAGTTTTGGAGGGGTGCTCCGCACAGATACGCAGTATTTT
cdr3_aa: CASSFGGVLRTDTQYF
v_call: TRBV12-3/TRBV12-4
d_call: -
clone_size: many
j_call: TRBJ2-3

cdr3_nt: TGCGCCAGCAGCCCCCGGGGCGCGGGAGATTACAGTGAGCAGTTCTTC
cdr3_aa: CASSPRGAGDYSEQFF
v_call: TRBV5-1
d_call: TRBD2
clone_size: many
j_call: TRBJ2-1

cdr3_nt: TGTGCCAGCAGCTCACGAGTCGATACGCAGTATTTT
cdr3_aa: CASSSRVDTQYF
v_call: TRBV7-6
d_call: -
clone_size: many
j_call: TRBJ2-3

cdr3_nt: TGTGCCAGCACCTCTGGACAGGGAGGAAACACTGAAGCTTTCTTT
cdr3_aa: CASTSGQGGNTEAFF
v_call: TRBV27
d_call: TRBD1
clone_size: many
j_call: TRBJ1-1

cdr3_nt: TGTGCCATCAGTGAGTCAGATGGAGATACGCAGTATTTT
cdr3_aa: CAISESDGDTQYF
v_call: TRBV10-3
d_call: -
clone_size: many
j_call: TRBJ2-3

cdr3_nt: TGTGCCAGCAGCTCCGGGACAGGGGAATACGAGCAGTACTTC
cdr3_aa: CASSSGTGEYEQYF
v_call: TRBV11-2
d_call: TRBD1
clone_size: many
j_call: TRBJ2-7

cdr3_nt: TGTGCCAGCAGCTTGGGACGGGAGTTGGGTACGCAGTATTTT
cdr3_aa: CASSLGRELGTQYF
v_call: TRBV7-2
d_call: -
clone_size: -
j_call: TRBJ2-3

cdr3_nt: TGTGCCATCAGTGAGTCGGCCCAGGGGATTCGGCGAGCTTTCTTT
cdr3_aa: CAISESAQGIRRAFF
v_call: TRBV10-3
d_call: -
clone_size: -
j_call: TRBJ1-1

cdr3_nt: TGCGCCAGCAGCCAAGATCGGGCGGCGGGCGAGCAGTACTTC
cdr3_aa: CASSQDRAAGEQYF
v_call: TRBV4-3
d_call: -
clone_size: -
j_call: TRBJ2-7

cdr3_nt: TGTGCCAGCAGCTTAAACGGGGACAGCTCCTACGAGCAGTACTTC
cdr3_aa: CASSLNGDSSYEQYF
v_call: TRBV7-6
d_call: TRBD1
clone_size: many
j_call: TRBJ2-7

cdr3_nt: TGCAGTGCTCCCCTGACGGGAGGAAGGTACGAGCAGTACTTC
cdr3_aa: CSAPLTGGRYEQYF
v_call: TRBV20-1
d_call: TRBD2
clone_size: few
j_call: TRBJ2-7